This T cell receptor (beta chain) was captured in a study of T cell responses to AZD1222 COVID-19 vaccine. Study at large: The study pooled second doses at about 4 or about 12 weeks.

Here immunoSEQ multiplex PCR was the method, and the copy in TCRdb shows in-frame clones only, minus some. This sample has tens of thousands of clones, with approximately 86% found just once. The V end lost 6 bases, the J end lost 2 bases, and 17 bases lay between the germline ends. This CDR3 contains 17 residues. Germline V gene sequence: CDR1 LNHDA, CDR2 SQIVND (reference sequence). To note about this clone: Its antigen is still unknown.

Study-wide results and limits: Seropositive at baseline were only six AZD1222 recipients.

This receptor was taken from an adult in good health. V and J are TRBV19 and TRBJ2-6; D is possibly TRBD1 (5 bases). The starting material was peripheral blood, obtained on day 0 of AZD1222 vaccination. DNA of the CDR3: TGTGCCAGTAGATCGCCCTTCACAGGCCCTGGGGCCAACGTCCTGACTTTC. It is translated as CASRSPFTGPGANVLTF.